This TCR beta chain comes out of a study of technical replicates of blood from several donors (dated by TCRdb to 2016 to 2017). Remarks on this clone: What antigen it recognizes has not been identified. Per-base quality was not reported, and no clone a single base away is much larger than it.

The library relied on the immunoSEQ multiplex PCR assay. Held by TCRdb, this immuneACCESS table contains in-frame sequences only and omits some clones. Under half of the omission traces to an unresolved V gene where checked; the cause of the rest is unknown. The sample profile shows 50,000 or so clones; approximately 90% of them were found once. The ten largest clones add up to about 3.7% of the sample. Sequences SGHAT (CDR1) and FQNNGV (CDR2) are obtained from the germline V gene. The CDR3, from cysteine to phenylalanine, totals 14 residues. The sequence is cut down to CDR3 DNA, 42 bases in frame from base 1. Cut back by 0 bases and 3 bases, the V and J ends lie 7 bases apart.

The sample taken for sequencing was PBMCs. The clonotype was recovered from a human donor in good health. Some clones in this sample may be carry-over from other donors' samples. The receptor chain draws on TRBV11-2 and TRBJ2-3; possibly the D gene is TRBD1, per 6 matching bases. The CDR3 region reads CASSLDTGTDTQYF. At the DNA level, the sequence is TGTGCCAGCAGCTTAGATACAGGGACAGATACGCAGTATTTT.